Listed below are T cell receptor beta chains from one sample, sequenced in a study of T cells in Graves' hyperthyroidism and ophthalmopathy. Via MiXCR, TCRdb re-called the multiplex PCR reads, giving one row per CDR3 protein. The sample contains approximately 530,000 distinct CDR3 sequences, roughly 17% of which appear only once. Source material: blood. These receptors all stem from a woman younger than 35 with Graves' hyperthyroidism. Both conserved end residues are part of each CDR3. A D gene is named only where the DNA matches it firmly. Clone size, where shown, is once, few, many, or a class for clones that have expanded.

TRBJ2-6,few,NA,TRBV6-1,TGTGCCAGCAACAGTCTCTCTGGGGCCAACGTCCTGACTTTC,CASNSLSGANVLTF
TRBJ2-1,many,TRBD2,TRBV5-1,TGCGCCAGCAGCTTGGCTCTAGCGGGATATGAGCAGTTCTTC,CASSLALAGYEQFF
TRBJ2-7,NA,NA,TRBV6-1,TGTGCCAGCAGTGAAGGCACGGACTCCTCCTACGAGCAGTACTTC,CASSEGTDSSYEQYF
TRBJ2-7,many,NA,TRBV7-8,TGTGCCAGCAGCCCGGGACTTAGCTCCTACGAGCAGTACTTC,CASSPGLSSYEQYF
TRBJ2-7,many,NA,TRBV28,TGTGCCAGCAGTTTAGGGTCGGTATTGGCCGAGCAGTACTTC,CASSLGSVLAEQYF
TRBJ1-6,many,NA,TRBV28,TGTGCCAGCATGTTCGGTGGAGTCTCTAATTCACCCCTCCACTTT,CASMFGGVSNSPLHF
TRBJ2-7,few,TRBD1,TRBV6-2/TRBV6-3,TGTGCCAGCAGACGGACGACAGGGCACGAGCAGTACTTC,CASRRTTGHEQYF
TRBJ2-3,NA,NA,TRBV11-2,TGTGCCAGCAGCTCCCTAGTGGATACGCAGTATTTT,CASSSLVDTQYF
TRBJ2-7,many,TRBD1,TRBV11-2,TGTGCCAGCAGCTTGCGGGACAGGGCCTACGAGCAGTACTTC,CASSLRDRAYEQYF
TRBJ2-2,many,TRBD1,TRBV11-1,TGTGCCAGCAGCCCCCCGGACAGGACCGGGACCGGGGAGCTGTTTTTT,CASSPPDRTGTGELFF
TRBJ1-6,few,NA,TRBV12-3/TRBV12-4,TGTGCCAGCGGAGGTCCCGGATATAATTCACCCCTCCACTTT,CASGGPGYNSPLHF
TRBJ1-2,NA,NA,TRBV4-1,TGCGCCAGCAGCCAAGTGGGGGGCCGTCCTCGGGGCTACACCTTC,CASSQVGGRPRGYTF
TRBJ1-6,few,NA,TRBV20-1,TGCAGTGCTAGAGAGTTCGGGAATTCACCCCTCCACTTT,CSAREFGNSPLHF
TRBJ2-1,many,NA,TRBV6-1,TGTGCCAGCAGCTCCGGGACTCACAATGAGCAGTTCTTC,CASSSGTHNEQFF
TRBJ1-6,few,NA,TRBV5-1,TGCGCCAGCAGCTTGGAGGGGGGGTTGATTTCACCCCTCCACTTT,CASSLEGGLISPLHF